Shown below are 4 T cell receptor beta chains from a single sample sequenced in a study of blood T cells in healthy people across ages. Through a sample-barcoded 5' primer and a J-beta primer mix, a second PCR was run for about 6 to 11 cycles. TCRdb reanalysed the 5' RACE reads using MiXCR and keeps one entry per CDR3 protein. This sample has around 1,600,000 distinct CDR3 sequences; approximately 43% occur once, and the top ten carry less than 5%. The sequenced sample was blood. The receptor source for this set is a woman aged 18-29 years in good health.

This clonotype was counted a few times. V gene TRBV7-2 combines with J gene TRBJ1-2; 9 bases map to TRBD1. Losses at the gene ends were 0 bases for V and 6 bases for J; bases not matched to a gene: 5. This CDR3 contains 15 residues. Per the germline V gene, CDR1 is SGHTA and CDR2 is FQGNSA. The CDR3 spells CASSLAYRGQDGYTF. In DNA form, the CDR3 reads TGTGCCAGCAGCTTAGCTTACAGGGGGCAAGATGGCTACACCTTC.

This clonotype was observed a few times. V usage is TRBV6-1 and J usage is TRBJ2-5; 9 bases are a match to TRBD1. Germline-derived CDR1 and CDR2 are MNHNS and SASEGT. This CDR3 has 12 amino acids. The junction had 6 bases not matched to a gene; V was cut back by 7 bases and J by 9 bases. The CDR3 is CASIGTGFSQYF. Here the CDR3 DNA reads TGTGCCAGCATCGGGACAGGGTTTTCCCAGTACTTC.

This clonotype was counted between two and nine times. Here the CDR3 reads CASSQEVGTMGTEAFF. The CDR3 DNA sequence: TGCGCCAGCAGCCAAGAGGTAGGGACAATGGGCACTGAAGCTTTCTTT. This chain links TRBV4-3 with TRBJ1-1, with D tentatively TRBD1 (6 bases). V dropped 0 bases and J dropped 4 bases, with 15 bases sitting between them. This CDR3 is 16 amino acids long. Per germline, CDR1 LGHNA and CDR2 YSLEER.

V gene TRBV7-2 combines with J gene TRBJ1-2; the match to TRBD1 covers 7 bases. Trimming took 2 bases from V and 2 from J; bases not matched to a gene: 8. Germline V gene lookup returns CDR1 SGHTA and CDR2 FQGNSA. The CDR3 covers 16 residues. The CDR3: CASSLMRTGGNYGYTF. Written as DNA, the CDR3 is TGTGCCAGCAGCTTAATGCGGACAGGCGGAAACTATGGCTACACCTTC.